A selection of T cell receptor beta chains follows, all from one sample in a study of shared clonotypes between healthy human individuals. The table came from immunoSEQ multiplex PCR; TCRdb's copy has only in-frame clones and leaves some out. This table holds approximately 500,000 clones, less than 96% found once. The sequenced sample was naive CD4+ T cells sorted from blood. These receptors were obtained from a woman aged 25-40 years in good health. Both conserved end residues are part of each CDR3. The D gene is left open where the match is weak. Clone sizes are given selectively: once, few, many, or a class where the clone is expanded.

j_call d_call clone_size v_call cdr3_nt cdr3_aa
TRBJ1-3 - - TRBV7-6 TGTGCCAGCAGCTTACTACAGGGAACTGGAAACACCATATATTTT CASSLLQGTGNTIYF
TRBJ1-1 - once TRBV18 TGTGCCAGCTCACCACCGAATGGGAACACTGAAGCTTTCTTT CASSPPNGNTEAFF
TRBJ1-2 - - TRBV28 TGTGCCACCCGGACCTCCGCGAACTATGGCTACACCTTC CATRTSANYGYTF
TRBJ2-6 - once TRBV4-2 TGTGCCAGCAGCCAAGCTCGACCCTCTGGGGCCAACGTCCTGACTTTC CASSQARPSGANVLTF
TRBJ2-1 TRBD1 - TRBV10-3 TGTGCCATCTGCCCCGGGACAGGGATTACCAATGAGCAGTTCTTC CAICPGTGITNEQFF
TRBJ2-1 - - TRBV28 TGTGCCAGCAGTCCACCATCCTACAATGAGCAGTTCTTC CASSPPSYNEQFF
TRBJ1-1 - - TRBV18 TGTGCCAGCCAGGTACAGCAGGGAGTCCTTTTGGACCGGTTGGTCTTT CASQVQQGVLLDRLVF
TRBJ1-1 - - TRBV6-1 TGTGCCAGCAGTTTCAGGGGAAACACTGAAGCTTTCTTT CASSFRGNTEAFF
TRBJ2-1 - - TRBV5-1 TGCGCCAGCAGCCGGATTGCAGGAGTCCCCTACAATGAGCAGTTCTTC CASSRIAGVPYNEQFF
TRBJ2-1 - - TRBV9 TGTGCCAGCAGCGTAGATGGATACAATGAGCAGTTCTTC CASSVDGYNEQFF
TRBJ2-5 - - TRBV18 TGTGCCAGCTCACCAGCGCTCCAAGAGACCCAGTACTTC CASSPALQETQYF
TRBJ2-1 - - TRBV25-1 TGTGCCAGCAGTGGGCAGGGAGGTCTGGGTTTGGTGCAGTTCTTC CASSGQGGLGLVQFF
TRBJ2-2 TRBD2 - TRBV25-1 TGTGCCAGCAGTGAATGGGGCGGGAGGGCCGACACCGGGGAGCTGTTTTTT CASSEWGGRADTGELFF
TRBJ2-7 - - TRBV7-7 TGTGCCAGCAGCCCCGGGCTGGCGGGGCTATACGAGCAGTACTTC CASSPGLAGLYEQYF
TRBJ2-3 - - TRBV4-2 TGTGCCAGCAGCCAACCCTCGGGGGAAAGCACAGATACGCAGTATTTT CASSQPSGESTDTQYF
TRBJ1-2 - - TRBV11-2 TGTGCCAGCAGCTTAGCCGCGTGGGACTATGGCTACACCTTC CASSLAAWDYGYTF
TRBJ1-5 TRBD1 - TRBV19 TGTGCCAGTAAATTGGGACAGGACCGGGTTCAGCCCCAGCATTTT CASKLGQDRVQPQHF
TRBJ2-7 TRBD1 - TRBV5-1 TGCGCCAGCAGCTTGGTTGGACAGGCCCTTAGAGGGGTAAGCGAGCAGTACTTC CASSLVGQALRGVSEQYF
TRBJ1-2 - - TRBV2 TGTGCCAGCAGTGAAGTTATGGGAATCCCCTATGGCTACACCTTC CASSEVMGIPYGYTF
TRBJ1-4 - - TRBV6-4 TGTGCCAGCAGTACCCCTTTGGGGGCAACTAATGAAAAACTGTTTTTT CASSTPLGATNEKLFF
TRBJ2-1 TRBD2 - TRBV5-1 TGCGCCAGCAGTTCTCGGACTAGCGGGAGGCATGAGCAGTTCTTC CASSSRTSGRHEQFF
TRBJ2-7 - - TRBV28 TGTGCCAGCTGTTCCCACGGGGGACAACCCTACGAGCAGTACTTC CASCSHGGQPYEQYF
TRBJ2-2 TRBD2 - TRBV4-1 TGCGCCAGCAGCCACCTCGAGCCAGCGGGAATTAACACCGGGGAGCTGTTTTTT CASSHLEPAGINTGELFF
TRBJ1-3 - - TRBV5-8 TGTGCCAGCAGCTTGGGAGGTGGAAACACCATATATTTT CASSLGGGNTIYF
TRBJ2-2 TRBD1 - TRBV2 TGTGCCAGCAGAGACAGGGGGCCCACCGGGGAGCTGTTTTTT CASRDRGPTGELFF
TRBJ2-7 - - TRBV5-1 TGCGCCAGCAGCTTGGCCGGGGTTGGGGCCTACGAGCAGTACTTC CASSLAGVGAYEQYF
TRBJ1-2 - - TRBV15 TGTGCCACCAGCGGCCGGACACCAAACTATGGCTACACCTTC CATSGRTPNYGYTF
TRBJ2-7 TRBD1 - TRBV6-5 TGTGCCAGCAGTTACTCCCCCCGGGACAGCTACGAGCAGTACTTC CASSYSPRDSYEQYF
TRBJ2-1 - once TRBV7-6 TGTGCCAGCAGCTTCCGGGACTCCACCTACAATGAGCAGTTCTTC CASSFRDSTYNEQFF
TRBJ2-7 - - TRBV6-1 TGTGCCAGCAGGGGGCAACTCCCCTACGAGCAGTACTTC CASRGQLPYEQYF
TRBJ2-4 - - TRBV6-5 TGTGCCAGCAGTTACTCAGGGATTGACAAAAACATTCAGTACTTC CASSYSGIDKNIQYF
TRBJ1-5 - - TRBV6-1 TGTGCCAGCAGCGGCGCTGACAGAAATCAGCCCCAGCATTTT CASSGADRNQPQHF
TRBJ1-2 - - TRBV7-8 TGTGCCAGCAGCTTTGGGCAGACGAAAAGTGCTGGCTACACCTTC CASSFGQTKSAGYTF
TRBJ1-4 TRBD1 - TRBV28 TGTGCCAGCAGTCCATGGACAGGGAGGAGTGAAAAACTGTTTTTT CASSPWTGRSEKLFF
TRBJ1-2 - - TRBV5-1 TGCGCCAGCAGCTTGGGGACTTTCGCTAACTATGGCTACACCTTC CASSLGTFANYGYTF
TRBJ2-6 - - TRBV25-1 TGTGCCAGCAGTGACTCTGGGGCCAACGTCCTGACTTTC CASSDSGANVLTF
TRBJ2-2 TRBD2 once TRBV5-6 TGTGCCAGCAAATTTAGCGGGATGAACACCGGGGAGCTGTTTTTT CASKFSGMNTGELFF
TRBJ1-4 TRBD1 - TRBV7-8 TGTGCCAGCAGCTATCTTGCCGGGACAGGGAATGAAAAACTGTTTTTT CASSYLAGTGNEKLFF
TRBJ1-4 - - TRBV28 TGTGCCACCGGTCAGGGAGATGAAAAACTGTTTTTT CATGQGDEKLFF
TRBJ2-7 - - TRBV2 TGTGCCAGCCGGGACCAGAACTACGAGCAGTACTTC CASRDQNYEQYF
TRBJ2-7 - - TRBV28 TGTGCCAGCAGTCCCCAATCCGGGGATGAGCAGTACTTC CASSPQSGDEQYF
TRBJ2-3 - - TRBV5-5 TGTGCCAGCAGCTTGGAAGGGCGGACAGATACGCAGTATTTT CASSLEGRTDTQYF
TRBJ2-7 TRBD1 - TRBV28 TGTGCCAGCAGTTTCCGGCCGGGACAGGGTACCTACGAGCAGTACTTC CASSFRPGQGTYEQYF
TRBJ1-4 TRBD1 - TRBV28 TGTGCCAGCAGCCAACCTAAGGGGACAGATAATGAAAAACTGTTTTTT CASSQPKGTDNEKLFF
TRBJ2-7 - - TRBV7-9 TGTGCCAGCAGCTCGCACCCCGACGGTGAGCAGTACTTC CASSSHPDGEQYF
TRBJ2-7 - - TRBV5-1 TGCGCCAGCAGCTTGGGTTACGAGCAGTACTTC CASSLGYEQYF
TRBJ2-7 - - TRBV18 TGTGCCAGCTCACCACCGTCGCCTAGCTTCTCCTACGAGCAGTACTTC CASSPPSPSFSYEQYF
TRBJ2-1 TRBD2 - TRBV5-1 TGCGCCAGCAGCTATTCTAGCGGGAGTTACAATGAGCAGTTCTTC CASSYSSGSYNEQFF
TRBJ2-7 - - TRBV29-1 TGCAGCGTGAACAACAGGGACGGGGGCGAGCAGTACTTC CSVNNRDGGEQYF
TRBJ2-1 TRBD2 - TRBV18 TGTGCCAGCTCACCTTCCGCGGGAGGAGGGAATGAGCAGTTCTTC CASSPSAGGGNEQFF
TRBJ2-3 TRBD2 - TRBV7-9 TGTGCCAGCAGCGCAACTAGCGGGAGTACAGATACGCAGTATTTT CASSATSGSTDTQYF
TRBJ1-1 - - TRBV27 TGTGCCAGCAGTTCAGATGAGATGAACACTGAAGCTTTCTTT CASSSDEMNTEAFF
TRBJ2-7 - - TRBV10-3 TGTGCCATCAGTGAGTACGTACTCCGGTGGCAGTACTTC CAISEYVLRWQYF
TRBJ2-1 - - TRBV19 TGTGCCAGTAGTACGAAGGGATACAATGAGCAGTTCTTC CASSTKGYNEQFF